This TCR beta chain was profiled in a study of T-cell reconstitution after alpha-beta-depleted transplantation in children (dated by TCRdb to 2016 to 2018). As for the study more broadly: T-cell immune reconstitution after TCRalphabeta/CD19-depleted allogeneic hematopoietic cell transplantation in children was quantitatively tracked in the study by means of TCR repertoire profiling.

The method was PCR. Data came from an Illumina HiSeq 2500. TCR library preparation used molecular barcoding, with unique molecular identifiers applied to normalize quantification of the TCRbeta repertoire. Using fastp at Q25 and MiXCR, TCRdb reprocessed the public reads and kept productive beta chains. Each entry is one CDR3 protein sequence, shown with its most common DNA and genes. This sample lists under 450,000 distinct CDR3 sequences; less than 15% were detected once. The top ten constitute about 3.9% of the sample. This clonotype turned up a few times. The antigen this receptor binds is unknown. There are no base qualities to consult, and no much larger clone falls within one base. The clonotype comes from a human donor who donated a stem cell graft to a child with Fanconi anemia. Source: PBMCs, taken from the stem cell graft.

The nucleotide sequence reads as follows: TGTGCCACTCAGGGGAGAGGGAGCGCCCACAATGAGCAGTTCTTC. It translates as CATQGRGSAHNEQFF. Here the chain combines TRBV6-2 or TRBV6-3 and TRBJ2-1; TRBD1 is possibly the D segment (6 matching bases). The CDR3 numbers 15 residues from cysteine through phenylalanine. Here the CDR3 DNA is all that survives: 45 bases in frame from base 1. The germline V gene encodes CDR1 MNHEY and CDR2 SVGEGT. V loses 10 bases of germline sequence and J loses 5 bases, and the interval between the two ends is 21 bases.